A selection of T cell receptor beta chains follows, all from one sample in a study of CD8 T cells in Susac syndrome. TCRdb re-called the immunoSEQ multiplex PCR reads through MiXCR, storing one row per CDR3 protein. The data contain some 200,000 distinct CDR3 sequences, 85% to 95% of them singletons. Material: CD8+ T cells from PBMCs. The source of these receptors is a human donor with Susac syndrome. The CDR3 runs from the conserved cysteine through the conserved F or W. The D gene is left open where the match is weak. A clone size is listed for some rows: how often the clone was seen (once, few, many), or a class if it is expanded.

v_gene	abundance	d_gene	j_gene	CDR3nt	CDR3aa
TRBV7-6	NA	TRBD1	TRBJ2-7	TGTGCCAGCAGCCTCCTCACCGGGACAGGGTCTAGCGAGCAGTACTTC	CASSLLTGTGSSEQYF
TRBV13	NA	NA	TRBJ2-3	TGTGCCAGCAGGGACAGTTACACAGATACGCAGTATTTT	CASRDSYTDTQYF
TRBV13	NA	NA	TRBJ1-2	TGTGCCAGCAGCATGCAGGTTGGGAATGGCTACACCTTC	CASSMQVGNGYTF
TRBV20-1	NA	NA	TRBJ2-2	TGCAGTGCTAGAGAACACTCCTTGGAGCTGTTTTTT	CSAREHSLELFF
TRBV4-1	NA	TRBD1	TRBJ2-5	TGCGCCAGCAGCGATGACAGGGGAGATTGGACCCAGTACTTC	CASSDDRGDWTQYF
TRBV27	once	TRBD1	TRBJ1-5	TGTGCCAGCCACCCGACAGGGGGAGGCCAGCCCCAGCATTTT	CASHPTGGGQPQHF
TRBV7-2	NA	TRBD2	TRBJ2-7	TGTGCCAGCAGCTTTTCGGGACTAGCGGGTTACGAGCAGTACTTC	CASSFSGLAGYEQYF
TRBV24-1	NA	NA	TRBJ2-1	TGTGCCACCAGTGATCGACAATACGATGAGCAGTTCTTC	CATSDRQYDEQFF
TRBV7-9	NA	NA	TRBJ1-4	TGTGCCAGCAGCTCGGACAGACCGAATGAAAAACTGTTTTTT	CASSSDRPNEKLFF
TRBV9	NA	NA	TRBJ2-2	TGTGCCAGCAGCGTAGAAGGGACCCCCGTCCTAGGCGGGGAGCTGTTTTTT	CASSVEGTPVLGGELFF
TRBV9	NA	NA	TRBJ2-7	TGTGCCAGCAGCCCCGGGGACCACCACGAGCAGTACTTC	CASSPGDHHEQYF
TRBV24-1	NA	NA	TRBJ2-1	TGTGCCACCAGTGATATAGGGGGACACAATGAGCAGTTCTTC	CATSDIGGHNEQFF
TRBV4-1	NA	NA	TRBJ1-1	TGCGCCAGCAGCCCCCACACCTCTTATGACACTCCGGGGAACACTGAAGCTTTCTTT	CASSPHTSYDTPGNTEAFF
TRBV20-1	NA	TRBD1	TRBJ1-2	TGCAGTGCTAGGGACAGGGGCGTCTATGGCTACACCTTC	CSARDRGVYGYTF
TRBV29-1	NA	NA	TRBJ2-7	TGCAGCGCAGTGGGGGACGGGAAGAACGGGCAGTACTTC	CSAVGDGKNGQYF
TRBV4-1	NA	NA	TRBJ2-1	TGCGCCAGCAGCCAAGCCGTTAGGGTGGCAGGGGAGTACAATGAGCAGTTCTTC	CASSQAVRVAGEYNEQFF
TRBV30	once	TRBD1	TRBJ1-1	TGTGCCTGGACCGCCGGGACAGGGAACACTGAAGCTTTCTTT	CAWTAGTGNTEAFF
TRBV9	NA	TRBD1	TRBJ1-5	TGTGCCAGCAGCGTAGCGGACAGGGGGAATCAGCCCCAGCATTTT	CASSVADRGNQPQHF
TRBV7-8	NA	TRBD1	TRBJ2-1	TGTGCCAGCAGCTTAGCGCCTAGACAGGGTCGTGAGCAGTTCTTC	CASSLAPRQGREQFF
TRBV5-1	NA	TRBD2	TRBJ2-1	TGCGCCAGCAGCTTGGGTAGGCTAGCGGGAGGTGAGCGCAATGAGCAGTTCTTC	CASSLGRLAGGERNEQFF
TRBV7-9	NA	NA	TRBJ1-4	TGTGCCAGCTCAGAGGGGGATGAAAAACTGTTTTTT	CASSEGDEKLFF
TRBV29-1	NA	NA	TRBJ2-1	TGCAGCGTTTGGCCCCTCTCCTACAATGAGCAGTTCTTC	CSVWPLSYNEQFF
TRBV30	NA	TRBD2	TRBJ2-7	TGTGCCTGGAGTGTATGGCTAGCGGGGGCCCTTCGCGAGCAGTACTTC	CAWSVWLAGALREQYF
TRBV29-1	NA	NA	TRBJ2-7	TGCAGCGCCGGGGACGGGTACGAGCAGTACTTC	CSAGDGYEQYF
TRBV9	NA	NA	TRBJ1-3	TGTGCCAGCAGCTCTCAAACAGCCGTCTCTGGAAACACCATATATTTT	CASSSQTAVSGNTIYF
TRBV29-1	NA	NA	TRBJ2-1	TGCAGCGTTGTCCCCGGGACCAGGATGCAAAATGAGCAGTTCTTC	CSVVPGTRMQNEQFF
TRBV24-1	NA	TRBD2	TRBJ2-7	TGTGCCACCAGTGATCGGGAGGCCGCTTACGAGCAGTACTTC	CATSDREAAYEQYF
TRBV6-5	NA	TRBD1	TRBJ1-5	TGTGCCAGCAGACAGGGACAGGGACCTAATCAGCCCCAGCATTTT	CASRQGQGPNQPQHF
TRBV25-1	NA	TRBD1	TRBJ1-2	TGTGCCAGCAGCTGGGGACAGGGGGACTATGGCTACACCTTC	CASSWGQGDYGYTF
TRBV2	NA	NA	TRBJ1-5	TGTGCCAGCCATATCGGTAGCAATCAGCCCCAGCATTTT	CASHIGSNQPQHF
TRBV4-1	NA	NA	TRBJ2-7	TGCGCCAGCAGCCAAGACAGTTATTCCTCCTACGAGCAGTACTTC	CASSQDSYSSYEQYF
TRBV5-1	NA	TRBD2	TRBJ2-5	TGCGCCAGCAGCTTGGGACTAGCGGGGCGAATTCAAGAGACCCAGTACTTC	CASSLGLAGRIQETQYF
TRBV11-2	NA	NA	TRBJ1-5	TGTGCCAGCAGCATTCAACAGGGACAGCCCCAGCATTTT	CASSIQQGQPQHF
TRBV3-1	NA	NA	TRBJ1-4	TGTGCCAGCAGCCAAGATAGGTTCGACAGTACACTGTTTTTT	CASSQDRFDSTLFF
TRBV15	NA	NA	TRBJ2-5	TGTGCCACCAGCAGAGAGCCGTTCGGGGGTTTTAGGGAGACCCAGTACTTC	CATSREPFGGFRETQYF
TRBV15	NA	NA	TRBJ2-7	TGTGCCACCAGCAGTGACGAAAACGAGCAGTACTTC	CATSSDENEQYF
TRBV20-1	NA	NA	TRBJ1-1	TGCAGTGTTCGAGTGACCAACACTGAAGCTTTCTTT	CSVRVTNTEAFF
TRBV6-5	NA	NA	TRBJ1-5	TGTGCCAGCAGTGCGGACGGAGCAGCCTATCAGCCCCAGCATTTT	CASSADGAAYQPQHF
TRBV5-1	NA	TRBD2	TRBJ2-7	TGCGCCAGCAGTTCTAGCGGGAGGACCTACGAGCAGTACTTC	CASSSSGRTYEQYF
TRBV27	NA	NA	TRBJ1-5	TGTGCCAGCCAAACAGGAAATCAGCCCCAGCATTTT	CASQTGNQPQHF
TRBV20-1	NA	NA	TRBJ1-2	TGCAGTGCTAGAGATCCCAGGGAAAGATTTGACTATGGCTACACCTTC	CSARDPRERFDYGYTF
TRBV7-8	NA	NA	TRBJ2-1	TGTGCCAGCAGCTTACCCCCAATCGGGAAGTGGTCCTACAATGAGCAGTTCTTC	CASSLPPIGKWSYNEQFF
TRBV23-1	NA	NA	TRBJ2-4	TGCGCCAGCAGTCCCCTCTTTTTAGGCAGGATAAAGTGTAAGGGAGCCAAAAACATTCAGTACTTC	CASSPLFLGRIKCKGAKNIQYF
TRBV11-2	NA	TRBD2	TRBJ2-5	TGTGCCAGCAGCTTGTGGACTAGCGGGCAAGAGACCCAGTACTTC	CASSLWTSGQETQYF
TRBV12-3/TRBV12-4	once	NA	TRBJ2-3	TGTGCCAGCAGTAGGGAAGATGCAGATACGCAGTATTTT	CASSREDADTQYF
TRBV11-2	NA	NA	TRBJ2-4	TGTGCCAGCAGCTTAGATCTGGGATTAGCCAAAAACATTCAGTACTTC	CASSLDLGLAKNIQYF
TRBV9	NA	NA	TRBJ2-4	TGTGCCAGCAGCGTAGGGGGAGGAGAGCACTCCAAAAACATTCAGTACTTC	CASSVGGGEHSKNIQYF
TRBV12-3/TRBV12-4	NA	TRBD1	TRBJ1-1	TGTGCCAGCAGTTTAGCTTACAGGGGAACCGAAGCTTTCTTT	CASSLAYRGTEAFF
TRBV20-1	NA	NA	TRBJ2-3	TGCAGTGCGATTAGTCAGGGTGAAGAGGATACGCAGTATTTT	CSAISQGEEDTQYF
TRBV7-9	NA	NA	TRBJ2-7	TGTGCCAGCAGCCCCCGGGGGATCGACTCCTACGAGCAGTACTTC	CASSPRGIDSYEQYF
TRBV7-9	NA	NA	TRBJ1-4	TGTGCCAGCATCGGGACGGAGGGTGAAAAACTGTTTTTT	CASIGTEGEKLFF
TRBV7-9	NA	NA	TRBJ2-7	TGTGCCAGCAGCTTAGCGCTAGGACAGCACTCCTACGAGCAGTACTTC	CASSLALGQHSYEQYF
TRBV3-1	NA	NA	TRBJ2-1	TGTGCCAGCAGCCCACCCGGGACCTACAATGAGCAGTTCTTC	CASSPPGTYNEQFF
TRBV27	NA	TRBD1	TRBJ1-5	TGTGCCAGCAGGATGGGACAGTCCAATCAGCCCCAGCATTTT	CASRMGQSNQPQHF
TRBV7-9	NA	TRBD2	TRBJ2-2	TGTGCCAGCAGCCCTCGGACTAGCGGGGGGGCAACCGGGGAGCTGTTTTTT	CASSPRTSGGATGELFF
TRBV20-1	NA	TRBD2	TRBJ2-3	TGCAGTGCTAGAGATGGCGGGAGGGGTACAGATACGCAGTATTTT	CSARDGGRGTDTQYF
TRBV30	NA	NA	TRBJ2-7	TGTGCCTGGAGTGTACAAGGGTCTCGGGTCGAGCAGTACTTC	CAWSVQGSRVEQYF
TRBV29-1	NA	NA	TRBJ2-7	TGCAGCGTCCTGACAGCCCCTAGCGAGCAGTACTTC	CSVLTAPSEQYF
TRBV3-1	NA	NA	TRBJ1-1	TGTGCCAGCAGCAAGGGTTCGTACACTGAAGCTTTCTTT	CASSKGSYTEAFF